The present T cell receptor beta chain was sequenced within a study of PD-L1 blockade in urothelial cancer. Study at large: Timepoints chosen for blood analysis were 3 weeks (second dose) and 6 weeks after treatment start.

CDR3 length: 14 amino acids. V was clipped by 4 bases and J by 4 bases; unmatched bases: 5. Per germline, CDR1 SGHNT and CDR2 YYREEE (reference sequence). Here immunoSEQ multiplex PCR was the method, and the copy in TCRdb shows in-frame clones only, minus some. The repertoire includes roughly 50,000 clones, approximately 83% of them detected once, and 15% to 19% sits in the top ten. The time point: pretreatment peripheral blood. The sample was PBMCs, taken around atezolizumab (anti-PD-L1) treatment. The sequence was obtained from a man aged 65 to 85 with urothelial cancer. The chain has TRBV5-4 and TRBJ2-7, with 10 bases aligning to TRBD1. CDR3 loop: CASSHGTGEYEQYF. For the CDR3, the DNA is TGTGCCAGCAGCCATGGGACAGGGGAATACGAGCAGTACTTC.